This T cell receptor (beta chain) was sequenced for a study of OX40 agonist ivuxolimab in advanced cancers. Looking at the study overall: Dosing consisted of intravenous ivuxolimab at 0.01 to 10 mg/kg every 2 weeks.

Regarding the study as a whole: CD8+ T cells averaged more expanded clones than CD4+. Researchers did not determine the expanded peripheral T cells' antigen specificity. Among patients with partial responses at 0.1-3.0 mg/kg, clonal expansion was among the lowest.

Some clones are missing from TCRdb's copy, which holds only in-frame ones; the method was immunoSEQ multiplex PCR. This table holds about 100,000 clones, around 91% found once. As concerns this clone: Antigen specificity is unknown.

V shed 4 bases and J 3 bases; nucleotides not matched to a gene: 3. Per germline, CDR1 GTSNPN and CDR2 SVGIG (reference sequence). CDR3 size: 13 residues. The chain recombines TRBV30 with TRBJ2-7, with 10 bases aligning to TRBD1. The sample here was CD4+ or CD8+ T cells sorted from blood, taken in a trial of the OX40 agonist ivuxolimab. This TCR came from an adult with an advanced solid tumor such as melanoma, head and neck, liver or kidney cancer. In DNA, the CDR3 is TGTGCCTGGACCCGGGACAGGGGCTACGAGCAGTACTTC. Protein: CAWTRDRGYEQYF.